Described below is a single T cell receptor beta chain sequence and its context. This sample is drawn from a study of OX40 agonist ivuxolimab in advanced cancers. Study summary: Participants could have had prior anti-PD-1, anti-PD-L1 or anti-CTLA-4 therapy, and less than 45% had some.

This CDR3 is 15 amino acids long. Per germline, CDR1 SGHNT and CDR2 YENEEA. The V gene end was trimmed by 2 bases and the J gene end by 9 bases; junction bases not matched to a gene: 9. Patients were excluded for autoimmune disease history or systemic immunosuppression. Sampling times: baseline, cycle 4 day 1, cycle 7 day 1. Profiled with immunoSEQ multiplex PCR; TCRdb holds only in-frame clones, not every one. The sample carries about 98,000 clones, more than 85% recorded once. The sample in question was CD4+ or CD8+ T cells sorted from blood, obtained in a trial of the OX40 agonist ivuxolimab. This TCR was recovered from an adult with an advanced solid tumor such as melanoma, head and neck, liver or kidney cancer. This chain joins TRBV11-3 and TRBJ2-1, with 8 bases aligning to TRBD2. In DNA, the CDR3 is TGTGCCAGCAGCTTATCGGACAGCCGGGGGGGTGAGCAGTTCTTC. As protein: CASSLSDSRGGEQFF.